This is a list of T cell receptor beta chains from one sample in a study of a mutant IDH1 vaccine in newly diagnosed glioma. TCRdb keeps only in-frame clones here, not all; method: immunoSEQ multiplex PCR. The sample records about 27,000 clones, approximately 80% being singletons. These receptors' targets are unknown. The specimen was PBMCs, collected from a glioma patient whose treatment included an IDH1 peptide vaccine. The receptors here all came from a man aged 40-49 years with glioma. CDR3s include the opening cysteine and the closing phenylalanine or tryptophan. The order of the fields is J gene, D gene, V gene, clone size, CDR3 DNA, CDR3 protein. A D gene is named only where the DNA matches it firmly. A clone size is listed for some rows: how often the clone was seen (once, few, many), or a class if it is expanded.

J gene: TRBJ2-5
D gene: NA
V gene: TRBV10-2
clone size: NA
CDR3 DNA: TGCGCCAGCAGTGAGCCCTCGACCCAGTACTTC
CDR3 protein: CASSEPSTQYF

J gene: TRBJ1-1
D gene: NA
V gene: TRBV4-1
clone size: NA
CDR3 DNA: TGCGCCAGCAGCCAAAACACTGAAGCTTTCTTT
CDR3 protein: CASSQNTEAFF

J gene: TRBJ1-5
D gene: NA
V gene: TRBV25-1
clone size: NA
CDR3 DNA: TGTGCCAGCAGTGAATACACAGCCAATCAGCCCCAGCATTTT
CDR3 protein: CASSEYTANQPQHF

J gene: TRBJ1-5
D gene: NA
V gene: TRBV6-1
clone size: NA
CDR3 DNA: TGTGCCAGCAGTGGGCTCGCGGGCCTTTATAGCAATCAGCCCCAGCATTTT
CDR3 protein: CASSGLAGLYSNQPQHF

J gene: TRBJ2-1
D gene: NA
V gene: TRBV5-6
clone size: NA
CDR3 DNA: TGTGCCAGCAGCTTGGTTGTAGCTAGAGGCGATGAGCAGTTCTTC
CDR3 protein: CASSLVVARGDEQFF

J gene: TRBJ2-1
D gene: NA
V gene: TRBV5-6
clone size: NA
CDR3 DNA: TGTGCCAGCAGCTTGCGGACCTACAATGAGCAGTTCTTC
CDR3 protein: CASSLRTYNEQFF

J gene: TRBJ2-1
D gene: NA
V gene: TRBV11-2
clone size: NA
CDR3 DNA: TGTGCCAGCGGGAGACTGAATGAGCAGTTCTTC
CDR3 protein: CASGRLNEQFF

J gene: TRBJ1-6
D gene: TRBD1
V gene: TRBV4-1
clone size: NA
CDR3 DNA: TGCGCCAGCAGTCCGGGACAGGGGGCAACAAATTCACCCCTCCACTTT
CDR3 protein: CASSPGQGATNSPLHF

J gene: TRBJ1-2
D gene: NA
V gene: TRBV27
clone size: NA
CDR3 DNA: TGTGCCAGCAGTCCGGCATATGCCAATTTGTATGGCTACACCTTC
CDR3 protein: CASSPAYANLYGYTF

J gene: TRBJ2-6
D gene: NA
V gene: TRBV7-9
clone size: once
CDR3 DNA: TGTGCCAGCAGCTTATCCTACTCTGGGGCCAACGTCCTGACTTTC
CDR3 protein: CASSLSYSGANVLTF

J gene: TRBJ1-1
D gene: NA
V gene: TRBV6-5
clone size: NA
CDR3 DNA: TGTGCCAGCAGTTACCAGGGGCGCACTGAAGCTTTCTTT
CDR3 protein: CASSYQGRTEAFF

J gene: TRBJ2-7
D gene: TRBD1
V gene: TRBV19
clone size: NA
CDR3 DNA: TGTGCCAGTAGTCCAGGGGACAGGAGAGGCGAGCAGTACTTC
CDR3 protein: CASSPGDRRGEQYF

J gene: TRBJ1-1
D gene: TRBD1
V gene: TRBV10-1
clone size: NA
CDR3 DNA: TGCGCCAGCAGCACAGGGGACACTGAAGCTTTCTTT
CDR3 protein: CASSTGDTEAFF

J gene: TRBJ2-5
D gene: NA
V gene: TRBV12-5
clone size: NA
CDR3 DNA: TGTGCTAGTGGCAGACCCGAGGACCAAGAGACCCAGTACTTC
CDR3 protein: CASGRPEDQETQYF

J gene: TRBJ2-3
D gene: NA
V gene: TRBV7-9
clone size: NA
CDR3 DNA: TGTGCCAGCAGCTTAGCGGCTAGCAGGCGCACAGATACGCAGTATTTT
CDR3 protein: CASSLAASRRTDTQYF

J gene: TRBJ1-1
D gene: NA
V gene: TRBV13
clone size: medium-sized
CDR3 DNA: TGTGCCAGCGCTAGGGGGAACACTGAAGCTTTCTTT
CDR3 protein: CASARGNTEAFF

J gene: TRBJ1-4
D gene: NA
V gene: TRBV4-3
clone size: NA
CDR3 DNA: TGCGCCAGCAGCCGGGGACTCCGAACTAATGAAAAACTGTTTTTT
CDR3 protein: CASSRGLRTNEKLFF

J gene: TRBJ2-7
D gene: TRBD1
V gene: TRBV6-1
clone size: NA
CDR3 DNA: TGTGCCAGCAGTGGCCTCTCGACAGGGGCCTACGAGCAGTACTTC
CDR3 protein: CASSGLSTGAYEQYF

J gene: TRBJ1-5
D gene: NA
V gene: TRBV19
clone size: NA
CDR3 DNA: TGTGCCAGTACCAGAACCCAGAATCAGCCCCAGCATTTT
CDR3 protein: CASTRTQNQPQHF

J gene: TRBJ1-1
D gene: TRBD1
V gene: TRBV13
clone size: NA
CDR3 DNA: TGTGCCAGTTCTATACAGGGGTTGAAGACTGAAGCTTTCTTT
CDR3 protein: CASSIQGLKTEAFF

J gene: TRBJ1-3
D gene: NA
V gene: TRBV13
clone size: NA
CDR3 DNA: TGTGCCAGCAGCTCGATACGGACTGATTCTGGAAACACCATATATTTT
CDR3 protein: CASSSIRTDSGNTIYF

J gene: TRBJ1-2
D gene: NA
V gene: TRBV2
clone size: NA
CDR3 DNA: TGTGCCACTTCACAGGAGGGAATCGGTGGCTACACCTTC
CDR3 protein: CATSQEGIGGYTF

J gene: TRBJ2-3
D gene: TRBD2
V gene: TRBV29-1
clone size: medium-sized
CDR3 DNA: TGCAGCGTTGCGGTACGGGAGGTGGGCACAGATACGCAGTATTTT
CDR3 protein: CSVAVREVGTDTQYF

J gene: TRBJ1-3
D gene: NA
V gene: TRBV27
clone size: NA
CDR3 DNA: TGTGCCAGCAGTGTCGGGAACTCTGGAAACACCATATATTTT
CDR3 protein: CASSVGNSGNTIYF

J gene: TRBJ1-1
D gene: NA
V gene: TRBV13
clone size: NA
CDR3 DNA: TGTGCCAGCAGACCGGAAGGGGGCACTGAAGCTTTCTTT
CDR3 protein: CASRPEGGTEAFF

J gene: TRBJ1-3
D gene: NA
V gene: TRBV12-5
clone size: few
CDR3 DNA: TGTGCTAGTGGACTCATTTCGGGGCGCTCTGGAAACACCATATATTTT
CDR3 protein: CASGLISGRSGNTIYF

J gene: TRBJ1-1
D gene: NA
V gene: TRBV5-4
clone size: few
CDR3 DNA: TGTGCCAGCAGCGGAGGGGACTCGAGAGCTTTCTTT
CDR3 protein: CASSGGDSRAFF

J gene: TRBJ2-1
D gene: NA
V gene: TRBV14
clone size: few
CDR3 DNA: TGTGCCAGCAGCCAAGATTTAAGGGTAGCCAAGCAGTTCTTC
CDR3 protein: CASSQDLRVAKQFF

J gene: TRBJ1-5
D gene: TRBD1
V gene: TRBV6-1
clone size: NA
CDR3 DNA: TGTGCCAGCAGTGAAGCGACAGGGGGTAAGCGGCAGCCCCAGCATTTT
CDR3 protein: CASSEATGGKRQPQHF

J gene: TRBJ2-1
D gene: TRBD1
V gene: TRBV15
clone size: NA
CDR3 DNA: TGTGCCACCAGAGGGACAGCGCTCAATGAGCAGTTCTTC
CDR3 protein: CATRGTALNEQFF

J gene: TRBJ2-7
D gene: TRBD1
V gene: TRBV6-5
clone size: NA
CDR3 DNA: TGTGCCAGCAGAGCCGGGACAGGGGCTGGCGAGCAGTACTTC
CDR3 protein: CASRAGTGAGEQYF

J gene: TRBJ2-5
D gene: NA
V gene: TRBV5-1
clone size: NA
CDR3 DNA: TGCGCCAGCAGCTCCCACGGGGGCCGTACGGGAGAGACCCAGTACTTC
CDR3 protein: CASSSHGGRTGETQYF

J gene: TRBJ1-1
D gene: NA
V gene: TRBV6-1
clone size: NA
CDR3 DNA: TGTGCCAGCAGGGAACAGGGAGTCACTGAAGCTTTCTTT
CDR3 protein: CASREQGVTEAFF

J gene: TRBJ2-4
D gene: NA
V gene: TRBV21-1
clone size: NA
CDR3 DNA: TGTAACCGCCGAAAGTCGGTCAAAAACATTCAGTACTTC
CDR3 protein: CNRRKSVKNIQYF

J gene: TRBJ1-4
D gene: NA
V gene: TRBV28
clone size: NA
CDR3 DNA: TGTGCCAGCAGTTTAGTTGAGAGTGAAAAACTGTTTTTT
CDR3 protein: CASSLVESEKLFF

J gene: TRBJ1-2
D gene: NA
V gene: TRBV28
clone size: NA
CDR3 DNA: TGTGCCAGCAGTTTAATTGGTCGCGAGGCCTCCTATGGCTACACCTTC
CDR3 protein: CASSLIGREASYGYTF

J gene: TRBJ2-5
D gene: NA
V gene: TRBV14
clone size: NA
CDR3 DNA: TGTGCCAGCAGCCTAACTCCGTGGACCCAGTACTTC
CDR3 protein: CASSLTPWTQYF

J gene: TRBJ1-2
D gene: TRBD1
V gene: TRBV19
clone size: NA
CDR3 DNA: TGTGCCAGTAGTGACAGGGGGCGTACGGGCTACACCTTC
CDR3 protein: CASSDRGRTGYTF

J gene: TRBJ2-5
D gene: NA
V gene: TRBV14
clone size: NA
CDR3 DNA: TGTGCCAGCTCGTGGGTGGGGACCCAGTACTTC
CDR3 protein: CASSWVGTQYF

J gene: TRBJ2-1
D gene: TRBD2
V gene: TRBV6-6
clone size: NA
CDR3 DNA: TGTGCCAGCAGTCCTCCGACGGGAGGGCAGTTCTTC
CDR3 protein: CASSPPTGGQFF

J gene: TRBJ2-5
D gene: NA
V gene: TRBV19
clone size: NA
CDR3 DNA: TGTGCCAGTAATCGCGGGGCGGATAATCAAGAGACCCAGTACTTC
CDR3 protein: CASNRGADNQETQYF

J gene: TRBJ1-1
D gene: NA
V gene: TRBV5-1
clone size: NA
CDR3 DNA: TGCGCCAGCAGCTTGGCCCAGGGCGGTAGCGCTGAAGCTTTCTTT
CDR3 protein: CASSLAQGGSAEAFF

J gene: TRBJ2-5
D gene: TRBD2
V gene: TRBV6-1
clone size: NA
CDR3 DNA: TGTGCCAGCAGGGTAACTAGCGGGAGAGCAGAGACCCAGTACTTC
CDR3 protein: CASRVTSGRAETQYF

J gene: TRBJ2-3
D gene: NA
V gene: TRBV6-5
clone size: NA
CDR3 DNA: TGTGCCAGCAAGTTAGGCTACACAGATACGCAGTATTTT
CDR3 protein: CASKLGYTDTQYF

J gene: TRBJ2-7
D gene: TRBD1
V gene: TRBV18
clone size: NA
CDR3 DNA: TGTGCCAGCTCAATCCAGGGGGCCTACGAGCAGTACTTC
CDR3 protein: CASSIQGAYEQYF

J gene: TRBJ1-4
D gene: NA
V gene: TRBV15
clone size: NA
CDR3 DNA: TGTGCCACCAGCAGAGACGGGGGGCCTAGTGAAAAACTGTTTTTT
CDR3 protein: CATSRDGGPSEKLFF

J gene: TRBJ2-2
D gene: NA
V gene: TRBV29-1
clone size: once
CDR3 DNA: TGCAGCGCATCCCCAGGGGCGGACGCGAACACCGGGGAGCTGTTTTTT
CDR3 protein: CSASPGADANTGELFF

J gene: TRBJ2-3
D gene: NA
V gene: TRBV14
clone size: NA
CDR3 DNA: TGTGCCAGCAGCCAAGATTTCCCAGATACGCAGTATTTT
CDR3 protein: CASSQDFPDTQYF

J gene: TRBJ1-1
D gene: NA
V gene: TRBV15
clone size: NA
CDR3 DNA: TGTGCCACCAGCTCCTTAAGTCCAGTGGCTTTCTTT
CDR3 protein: CATSSLSPVAFF

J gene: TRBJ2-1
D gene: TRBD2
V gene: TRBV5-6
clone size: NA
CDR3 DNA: TGTGCCAGCAGCTTCGGGACTAGCGGGAGCAATGAGCAGTTCTTC
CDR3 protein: CASSFGTSGSNEQFF

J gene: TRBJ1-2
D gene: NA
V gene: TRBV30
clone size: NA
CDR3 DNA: TGTGCCTGGAGTACACAGGGTGCAGGGTATGGCTACACCTTC
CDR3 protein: CAWSTQGAGYGYTF

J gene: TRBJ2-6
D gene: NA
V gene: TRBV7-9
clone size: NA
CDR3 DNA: TGTGCCAGCGTCGCCTCAAGGTCTCCGGGGGCCAACGTCCTGACTTTC
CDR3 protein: CASVASRSPGANVLTF

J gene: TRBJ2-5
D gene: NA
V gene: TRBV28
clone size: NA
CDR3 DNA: TGTGCCAGCAGTTCATCAGGGTGGGAGACCCAGTACTTC
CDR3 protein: CASSSSGWETQYF

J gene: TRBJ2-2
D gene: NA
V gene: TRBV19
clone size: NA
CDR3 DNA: TGTGCCAGTAGTATTGACTCACCGGCGGGAAACACCGGGGAGCTGTTTTTT
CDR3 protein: CASSIDSPAGNTGELFF

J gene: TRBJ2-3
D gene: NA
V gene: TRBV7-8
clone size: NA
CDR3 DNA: TGTGCCAGCAGCTTAGAGTACACAGATACGCAGTATTTT
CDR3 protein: CASSLEYTDTQYF

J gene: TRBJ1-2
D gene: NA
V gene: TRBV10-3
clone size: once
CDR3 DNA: TGTGCCATCAGTGAGAGAGGGGCTAATGGCTACACCTTC
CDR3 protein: CAISERGANGYTF

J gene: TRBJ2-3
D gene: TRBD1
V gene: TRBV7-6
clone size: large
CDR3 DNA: TGTGCCAGCAGCGAGACAGGGATCAGCACAGATACGCAGTATTTT
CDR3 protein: CASSETGISTDTQYF

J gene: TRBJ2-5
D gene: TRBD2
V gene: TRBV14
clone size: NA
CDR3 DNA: TGTGCCAGCAGCCCCGGGACTATCCTTCAAGAGACCCAGTACTTC
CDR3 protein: CASSPGTILQETQYF